This TCR beta chain originates from a study of T and B cells in COVID-19 patients. Across the study: At median age about 31 years, recovered patients were younger than active-infection patients at about 70.

The CDR3 runs 14 residues. V was cut by 7 bases and J by 0 bases, with 11 bases left in between. CDR1 is SEHNR and CDR2 is FQNEAQ in the germline V gene (reference sequence). Notes on this clonotype: Its antigen is not identified.

Blood genomic DNA input for TRB amplification was roughly 230-550 ng. TRB rearrangements were amplified by multiplex PCR with BIOMED2 TRB-A/B primers. TCRdb called the multiplex PCR reads again in MiXCR, with one record for every CDR3 protein. The data hold fewer than 15,000 distinct CDR3 sequences, with around 30% observed a single time. Study-wide results and caveats: Symptomatic-phase blood samples from mildly ill patients and early samples from severe cases were scarce. Clonality of TRB repertoires was high in active COVID-19; recovery brought above-healthy diversity and richness.

Sequencing was carried out using blood. The chain recombines TRBV7-9 with TRBJ2-3; D may be TRBD2 (6 bases). This clonotype was sampled from a human donor who had recovered from COVID-19. The CDR3 reads CASTPRDSTDTQYF. The CDR3 bases are TGTGCCAGCACCCCGCGGGATAGCACAGATACGCAGTATTTT.